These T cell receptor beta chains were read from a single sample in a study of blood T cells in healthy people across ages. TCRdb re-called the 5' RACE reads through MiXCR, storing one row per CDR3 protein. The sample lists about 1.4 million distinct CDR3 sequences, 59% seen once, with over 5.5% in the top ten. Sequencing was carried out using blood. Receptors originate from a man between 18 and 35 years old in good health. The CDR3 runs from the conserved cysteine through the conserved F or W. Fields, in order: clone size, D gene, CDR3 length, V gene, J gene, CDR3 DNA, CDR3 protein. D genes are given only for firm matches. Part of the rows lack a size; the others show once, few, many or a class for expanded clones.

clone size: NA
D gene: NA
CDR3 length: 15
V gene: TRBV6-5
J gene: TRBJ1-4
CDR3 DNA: TGTGCCAGCAGCCCAGAGTCCAGGGCAGCGGAAAAACTGTTTTTT
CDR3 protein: CASSPESRAAEKLFF

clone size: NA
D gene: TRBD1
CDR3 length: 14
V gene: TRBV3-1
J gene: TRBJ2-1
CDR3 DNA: TGTGCCAGCAGGGGACAGGGGTTGAAAAATGAGCAGTTCTTC
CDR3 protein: CASRGQGLKNEQFF

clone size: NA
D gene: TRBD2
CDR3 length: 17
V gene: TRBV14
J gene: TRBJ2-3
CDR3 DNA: TGTGCCAGCAGCCAAGATGACAGCGGGAGGGGAATTGATACGCAGTATTTT
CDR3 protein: CASSQDDSGRGIDTQYF

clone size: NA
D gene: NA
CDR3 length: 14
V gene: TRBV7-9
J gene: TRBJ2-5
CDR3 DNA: TGTGCCAGCAGCTCCGAAGGGTCTCTGAGGGAGCAGTACTTC
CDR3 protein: CASSSEGSLREQYF

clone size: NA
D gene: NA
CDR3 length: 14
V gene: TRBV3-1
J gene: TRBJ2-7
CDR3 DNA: TGTGCCAGCAGCGACCAGGACCAGATTTACGAGCAGTACTTC
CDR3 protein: CASSDQDQIYEQYF

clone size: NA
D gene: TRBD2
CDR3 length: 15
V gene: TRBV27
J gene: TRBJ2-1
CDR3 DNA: TGTGCCAGCAGTTGGGGGACTAGCGTTTACAATGAGCAGTTCTTC
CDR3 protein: CASSWGTSVYNEQFF

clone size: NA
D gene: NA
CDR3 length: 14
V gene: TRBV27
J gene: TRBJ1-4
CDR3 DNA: TGTGCCAGCAGTGATATTGCAACTAATGAAAAACTGTTTTTT
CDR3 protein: CASSDIATNEKLFF

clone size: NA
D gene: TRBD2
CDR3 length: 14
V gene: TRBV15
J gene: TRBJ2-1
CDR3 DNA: TGTGCCACCAGCAGAGGCGGGGGAGACAATGAGCAGTTCTTC
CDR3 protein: CATSRGGGDNEQFF

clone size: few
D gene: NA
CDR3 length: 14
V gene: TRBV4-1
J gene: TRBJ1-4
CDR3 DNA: TGCGCCAGCAGCCCGGAGGGAGGGAGTGAAAAACTGTTTTTT
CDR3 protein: CASSPEGGSEKLFF

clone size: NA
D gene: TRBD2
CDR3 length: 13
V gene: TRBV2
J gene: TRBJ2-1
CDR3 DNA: TGTGCCAGCGGGAAACGGGAGGTGAATGAGCAGTTCTTC
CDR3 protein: CASGKREVNEQFF

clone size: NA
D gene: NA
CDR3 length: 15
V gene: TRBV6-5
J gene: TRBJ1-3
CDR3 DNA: TGTGCCAGCAGTGCGACAGGTGCATCTGGAAACACCATATATTTT
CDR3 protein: CASSATGASGNTIYF

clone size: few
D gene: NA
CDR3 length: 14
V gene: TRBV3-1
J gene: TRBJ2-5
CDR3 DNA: TGTGCCAGCAGCCAAGTAGGGGGGAAAGAGACCCAGTACTTC
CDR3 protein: CASSQVGGKETQYF

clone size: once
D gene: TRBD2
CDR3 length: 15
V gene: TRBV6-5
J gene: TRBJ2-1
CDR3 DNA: TGTGCCAGCAGTTATTTGCGGGGGAAGGACAATGAGCAGTTCTTC
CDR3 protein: CASSYLRGKDNEQFF

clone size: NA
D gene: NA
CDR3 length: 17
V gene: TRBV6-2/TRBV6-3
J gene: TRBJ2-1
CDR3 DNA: TGTGCCAGCAGCCGACCCAAAACCGGACAGATAAACAATGAGCAGTTCTTC
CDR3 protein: CASSRPKTGQINNEQFF

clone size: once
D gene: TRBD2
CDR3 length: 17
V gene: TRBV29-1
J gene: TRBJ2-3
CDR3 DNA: TGCAGCGTTGAAGCTAGACTAGCGGGGGGAGGAGCAGATACGCAGTATTTT
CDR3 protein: CSVEARLAGGGADTQYF

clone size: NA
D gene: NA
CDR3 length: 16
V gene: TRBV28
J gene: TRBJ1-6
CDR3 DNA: TGTGCCAGCAGTTTACTCCAGGGAACCTATAATTCACCCCTCCACTTT
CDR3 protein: CASSLLQGTYNSPLHF

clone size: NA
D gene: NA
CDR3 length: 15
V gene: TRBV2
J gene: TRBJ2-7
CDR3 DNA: TGTGCCAGCGGGAATCGGGACCCGAGTAACCACGAGCAGTACTTC
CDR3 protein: CASGNRDPSNHEQYF

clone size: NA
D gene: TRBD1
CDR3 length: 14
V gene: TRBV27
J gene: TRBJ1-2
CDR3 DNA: TGTGCCAGCAGTTTATCCGGGACAGGGGTTGGCTACACCTTC
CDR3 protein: CASSLSGTGVGYTF

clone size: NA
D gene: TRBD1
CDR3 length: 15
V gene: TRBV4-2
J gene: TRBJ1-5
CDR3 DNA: TGTGCCAGCAGCCAAGCGGACAGGGGGAATCAGCCCCAGCATTTT
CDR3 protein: CASSQADRGNQPQHF

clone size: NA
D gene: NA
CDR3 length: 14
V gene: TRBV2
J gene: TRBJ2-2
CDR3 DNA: TGTGCCAGCAAAACCGGGACAAAGACCGGGGAGCTGTTTTTT
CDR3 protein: CASKTGTKTGELFF

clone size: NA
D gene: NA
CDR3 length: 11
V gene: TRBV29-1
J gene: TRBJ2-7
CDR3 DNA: TGCAGCGTTGACACAGCCTACGAGCAGTACTTC
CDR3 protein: CSVDTAYEQYF

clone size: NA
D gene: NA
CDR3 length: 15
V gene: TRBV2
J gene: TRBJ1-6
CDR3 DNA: TGTGCCAGCAGTGAATCTGGGTCAGGGTATACACCCCTCCACTTT
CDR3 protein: CASSESGSGYTPLHF

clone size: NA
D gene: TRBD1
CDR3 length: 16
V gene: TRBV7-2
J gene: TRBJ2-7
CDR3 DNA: TGTGCCAGCAGCTCCGCTTCGGGGACAGGGAACGCCGAGCAGTACTTC
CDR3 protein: CASSSASGTGNAEQYF

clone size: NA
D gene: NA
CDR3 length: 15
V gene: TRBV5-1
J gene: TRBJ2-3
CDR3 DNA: TGCGCCAGCAGCTTGGCCTCGGGTATCACGGATACGCAGTATTTT
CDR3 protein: CASSLASGITDTQYF

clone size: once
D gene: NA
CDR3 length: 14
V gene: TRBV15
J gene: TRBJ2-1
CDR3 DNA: TGTGCCACCAGCAGAGAAAATAGTGACAATGAGCAGTTCTTC
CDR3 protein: CATSRENSDNEQFF

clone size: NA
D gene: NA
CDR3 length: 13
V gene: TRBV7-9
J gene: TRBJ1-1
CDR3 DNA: TGTGCCAGCAGCCCCGCCATCCGGACTGAAGCTTTCTTT
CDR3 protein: CASSPAIRTEAFF

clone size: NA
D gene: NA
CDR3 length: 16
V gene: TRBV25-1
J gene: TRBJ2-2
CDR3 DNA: TGTGCCAGCAGTGAATACGGGACATCGATCACCGGGGAGCTGTTTTTT
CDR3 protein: CASSEYGTSITGELFF

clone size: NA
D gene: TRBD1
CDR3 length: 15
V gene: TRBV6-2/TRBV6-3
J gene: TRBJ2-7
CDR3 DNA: TGTGCCAGCAGTTACCAGGACAGGGGGCAATACGAGCAGTACTTC
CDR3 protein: CASSYQDRGQYEQYF

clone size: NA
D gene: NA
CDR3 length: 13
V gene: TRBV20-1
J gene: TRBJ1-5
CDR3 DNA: TGCAGTGCTCTGGGGGGAACCAATCAGCCCCGGCATTTT
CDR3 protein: CSALGGTNQPRHF

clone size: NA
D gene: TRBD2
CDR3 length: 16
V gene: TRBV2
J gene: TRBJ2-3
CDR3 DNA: TGTGCCAGCAGTGAAGTAGGGCTAGCGGACACAGATACGCAGTATTTT
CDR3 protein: CASSEVGLADTDTQYF

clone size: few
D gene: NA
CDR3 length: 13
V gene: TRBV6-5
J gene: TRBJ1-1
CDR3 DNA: TGTGCCAGCCGGTTGGCCGAGAACACTGAAGCTTTCTTT
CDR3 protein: CASRLAENTEAFF

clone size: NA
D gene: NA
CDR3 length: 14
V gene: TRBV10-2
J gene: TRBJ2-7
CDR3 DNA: TGCGCCAGCAGTGTACATAGCCCGTTGGATGAGCAGTACTTC
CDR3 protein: CASSVHSPLDEQYF

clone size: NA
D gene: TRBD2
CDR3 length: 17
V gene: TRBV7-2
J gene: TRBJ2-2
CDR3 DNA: TGTGCCAGCAGCTTAGTCCTAGCGGGCGCTCACACCGGGGAGCTGTTTTTT
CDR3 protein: CASSLVLAGAHTGELFF

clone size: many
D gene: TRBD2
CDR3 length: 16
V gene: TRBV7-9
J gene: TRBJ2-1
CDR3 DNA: TGTGCCAGCAGCTTAAAAAAGGCGGGAGTCGGAAATGAGCAGTTCTTC
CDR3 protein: CASSLKKAGVGNEQFF

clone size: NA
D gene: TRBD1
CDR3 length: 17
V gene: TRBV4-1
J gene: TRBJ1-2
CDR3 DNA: TGCGCCAGCAGCCAAGTTCCTCAGCCCGGACAGGGATATGGCTACACCTTC
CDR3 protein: CASSQVPQPGQGYGYTF

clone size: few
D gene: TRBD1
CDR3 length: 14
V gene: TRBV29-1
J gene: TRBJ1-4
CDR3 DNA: TGCAGCGCTCTTGACAGGGAAACTAATGAAAAACTGTTTTTT
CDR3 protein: CSALDRETNEKLFF

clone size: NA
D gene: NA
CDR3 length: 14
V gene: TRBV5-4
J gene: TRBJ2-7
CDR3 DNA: TGTGCCAGCAGCTTGAAAGGGAATTCCTACGAGCAGTACTTC
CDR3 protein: CASSLKGNSYEQYF

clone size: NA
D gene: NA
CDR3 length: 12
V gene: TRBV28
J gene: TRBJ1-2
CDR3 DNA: TGTGCCAGCAGCCAGAACTTATTCGGCTACACCTTC
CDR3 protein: CASSQNLFGYTF

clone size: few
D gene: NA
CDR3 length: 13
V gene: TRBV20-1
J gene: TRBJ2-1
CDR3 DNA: TGCAGTGCTAGAGAGGCACGGGACAATGAGCAGTTCTTC
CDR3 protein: CSAREARDNEQFF

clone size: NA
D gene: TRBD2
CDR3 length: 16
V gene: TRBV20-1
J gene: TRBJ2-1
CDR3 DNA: TGCAGTGCCTCAATCTCTAGCGGGAGAGCGAACAATGAGCAGTTCTTC
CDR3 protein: CSASISSGRANNEQFF

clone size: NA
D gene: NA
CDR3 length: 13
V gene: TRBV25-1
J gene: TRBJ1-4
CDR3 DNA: TGTGCCAGCAGTGCCCATTACACAGAAAAACTGTTTTTT
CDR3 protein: CASSAHYTEKLFF

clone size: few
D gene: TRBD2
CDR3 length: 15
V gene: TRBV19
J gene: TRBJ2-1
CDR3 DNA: TGTGCCAGTAGTCAGACGACTAGCGGTTACAATGAGCAGTTCTTC
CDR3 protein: CASSQTTSGYNEQFF

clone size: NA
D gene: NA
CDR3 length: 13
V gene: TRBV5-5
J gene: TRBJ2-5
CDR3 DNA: TGTGCCAGCAGCTTGACAGGGTACGAGACCCAGTACTTC
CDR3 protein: CASSLTGYETQYF

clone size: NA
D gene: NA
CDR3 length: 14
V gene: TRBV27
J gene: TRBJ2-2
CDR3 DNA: TGTGCCAGCAGTTTTCCCGAGGGCCCCGGGGAGCTGTTTTTT
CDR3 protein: CASSFPEGPGELFF

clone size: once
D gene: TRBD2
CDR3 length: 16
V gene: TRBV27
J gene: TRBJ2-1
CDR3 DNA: TGTGCCAGCAGAAAAGAGGCGGGGGGCCCGTCCGATGAGCAGTTCTTC
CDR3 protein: CASRKEAGGPSDEQFF

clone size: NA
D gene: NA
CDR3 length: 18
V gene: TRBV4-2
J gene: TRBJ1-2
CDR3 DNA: TGTGCCAGCAGCCAAGAGAGAACTTCCCCAGGGTTGGGGGGTGGCTACACCTTC
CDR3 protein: CASSQERTSPGLGGGYTF

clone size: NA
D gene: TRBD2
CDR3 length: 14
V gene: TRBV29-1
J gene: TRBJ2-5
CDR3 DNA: TGCAGCGTTGAATTGGAGGTGACTAGCGGAGACCAGTACTTC
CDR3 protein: CSVELEVTSGDQYF

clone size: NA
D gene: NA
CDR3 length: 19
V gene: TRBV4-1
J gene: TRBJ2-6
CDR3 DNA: TGCGCCAGCAGCCACCGACAGGTAGCCAGATCCTCTGGGGCCAACGTCCTGACTTTC
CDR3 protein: CASSHRQVARSSGANVLTF

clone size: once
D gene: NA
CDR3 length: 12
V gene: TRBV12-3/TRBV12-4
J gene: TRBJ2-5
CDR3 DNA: TGTGCCAGCAGTTTTAGGGGCCAGGAGCAGTACTTC
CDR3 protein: CASSFRGQEQYF

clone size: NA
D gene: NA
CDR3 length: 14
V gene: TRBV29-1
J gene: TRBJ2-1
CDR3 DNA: TGCAGCGTTGAGGGGGCGTTCCGGAAGGGTGAGCAGTTCTTC
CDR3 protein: CSVEGAFRKGEQFF

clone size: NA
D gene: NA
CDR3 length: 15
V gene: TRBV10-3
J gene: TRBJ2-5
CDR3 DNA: TGTGCCATCAGTGAGTCGGGGTTGAGTGAAGAGACCCAGTACTTC
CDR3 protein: CAISESGLSEETQYF

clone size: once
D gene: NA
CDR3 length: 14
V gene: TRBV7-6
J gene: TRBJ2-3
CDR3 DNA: TGTGCCAGCAGCTTAGATAAGAGCACAGATACGCAGTATTTT
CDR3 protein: CASSLDKSTDTQYF

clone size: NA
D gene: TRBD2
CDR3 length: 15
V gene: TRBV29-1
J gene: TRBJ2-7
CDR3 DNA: TGCAGCGTTGAAGATCCGTCGGGGGGTATTTGGACCCGGTACTTC
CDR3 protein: CSVEDPSGGIWTRYF

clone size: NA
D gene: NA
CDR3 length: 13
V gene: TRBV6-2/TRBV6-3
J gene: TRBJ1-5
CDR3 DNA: TGTGCCAGCAGTTACCTAGCGGGGGAGCCCCAGCATTTT
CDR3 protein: CASSYLAGEPQHF

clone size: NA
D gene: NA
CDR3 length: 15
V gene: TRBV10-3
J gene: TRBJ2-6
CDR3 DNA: TGTGCCATCAGTGAGTTGGAGCCTGGGGCCAACGTCCTGACTTTC
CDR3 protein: CAISELEPGANVLTF